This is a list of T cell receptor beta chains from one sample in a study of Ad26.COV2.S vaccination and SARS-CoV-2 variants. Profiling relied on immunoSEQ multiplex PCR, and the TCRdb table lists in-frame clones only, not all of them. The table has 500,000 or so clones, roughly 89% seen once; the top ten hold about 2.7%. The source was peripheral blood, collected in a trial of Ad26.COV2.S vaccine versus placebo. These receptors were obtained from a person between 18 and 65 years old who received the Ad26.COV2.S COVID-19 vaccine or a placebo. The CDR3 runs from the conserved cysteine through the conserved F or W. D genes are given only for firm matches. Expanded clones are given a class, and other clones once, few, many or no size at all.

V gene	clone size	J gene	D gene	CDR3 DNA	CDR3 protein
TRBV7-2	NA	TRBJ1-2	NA	TGTGCCAGCAGCCCGAACAGAGAGGGGTTTAACTATGGCTACACCTTC	CASSPNREGFNYGYTF
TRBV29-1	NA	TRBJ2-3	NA	TGCAGCGTTGATACTGGACTTCACACAGATACGCAGTATTTT	CSVDTGLHTDTQYF
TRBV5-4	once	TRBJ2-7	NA	TGTGCCAGCAGCTTGGAACAGGTCTATGACGAGCAGTACTTC	CASSLEQVYDEQYF
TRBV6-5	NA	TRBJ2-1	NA	TGTGCCAGCAGCGATAGCGCTGCCTACAATGAGCAGTTCTTC	CASSDSAAYNEQFF
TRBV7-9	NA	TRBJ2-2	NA	TGTGCCAGCAGCTTAGTGTGGGACACCAGCACCGGGGAGCTGTTTTTT	CASSLVWDTSTGELFF
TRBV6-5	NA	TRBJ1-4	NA	TGTGCCAGCAGTCCGGGACAATACGAAAAACTGTTTTTT	CASSPGQYEKLFF
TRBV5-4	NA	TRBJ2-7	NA	TGTGCCAGCAGCTTGGATAGGGGCTACGAGCAGTACTTC	CASSLDRGYEQYF
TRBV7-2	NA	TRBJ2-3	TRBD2	TGTGCCAGCAGCTTTCTAGCGGGAGGGCCCGGGGAAGATACGCAGTATTTT	CASSFLAGGPGEDTQYF
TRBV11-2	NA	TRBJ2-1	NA	TGTGCCAGCAGCTTCCGCATCTCCTACAATGAGCAGTTCTTC	CASSFRISYNEQFF
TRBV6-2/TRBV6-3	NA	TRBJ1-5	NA	TGTGCCAGCAGTTACAGAGGTTCTTGGCAGCCCCAGCATTTT	CASSYRGSWQPQHF
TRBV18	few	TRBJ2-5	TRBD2	TGTGCCAGCTCAAGGACAGCCTCTGTGCGGGGGGGCCCCGGAGAGACCCAGTACTTC	CASSRTASVRGGPGETQYF
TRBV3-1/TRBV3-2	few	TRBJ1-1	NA	TGTGCCAGCAGCCGCATTGAGACTGAGGGCGCTGAAGCTTTCTTT	CASSRIETEGAEAFF
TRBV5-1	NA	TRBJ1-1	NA	TGCGCCAGCAGGGTGACTTGGGGGAACACTGAAGCTTTCTTT	CASRVTWGNTEAFF
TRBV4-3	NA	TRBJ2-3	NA	TGCGCCAGCAAATCACAGCTCAACACAGATACGCAGTATTTT	CASKSQLNTDTQYF
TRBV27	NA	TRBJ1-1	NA	TGTGCCAGCAGTTTCCTCAGGAGGGGGGGAGGTGGGAACACTGAAGCTTTCTTT	CASSFLRRGGGGNTEAFF
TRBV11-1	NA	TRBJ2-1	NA	TGTGCCAGCAGCTTTTTTGGAGGGATCTTCTACAATGAGCAGTTCTTC	CASSFFGGIFYNEQFF
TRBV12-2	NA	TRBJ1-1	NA	TGTGCAAGTCGACCCAGGGGTCCCACTGAAGCTTTCTTT	CASRPRGPTEAFF
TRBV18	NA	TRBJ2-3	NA	TGTGCCAGCTCACTTCTCGTGGGGGATACGCAGTATTTT	CASSLLVGDTQYF